This is a list of T cell receptor beta chains from one sample in a study of a mutant IDH1 vaccine in newly diagnosed glioma. Sequencing used immunoSEQ multiplex PCR; TCRdb keeps in-frame clones, though not all of them. The sample has about 120,000 clones, roughly 88% seen once. Antigens for these TCRs are unknown. Here the sequenced sample was PBMCs, taken from a glioma patient whose treatment included an IDH1 peptide vaccine. These TCRs come from a woman aged 50 to 60 with glioma. Both conserved end residues are part of each CDR3. The order of the fields is D gene, clone size, V gene, J gene, CDR3 DNA, CDR3 protein. D genes are given only for firm matches. Only part of the rows carry a size: once, few, many, or a class if the clone is expanded.

D: TRBD1; size: -; V: TRBV5-1; J: TRBJ1-4; DNA: TGCGCCAGCAGCTTGTCGGGGTTGGGCAGGGGGCAACCTGCAACTAATGAAAAACTGTTTTTT; CDR3: CASSLSGLGRGQPATNEKLFF
D: -; size: -; V: TRBV18; J: TRBJ2-1; DNA: TGTGCCAGCTCCCCTTCGGCGGGTTTAGAGGATGAGCAGTTCTTC; CDR3: CASSPSAGLEDEQFF
D: -; size: -; V: TRBV28; J: TRBJ2-7; DNA: TGTGCCAGCAGTTCCCCGGGACTCACCCCAGGAGAGCAGTACTTC; CDR3: CASSSPGLTPGEQYF
D: -; size: -; V: TRBV9; J: TRBJ1-1; DNA: TGTGCCAGCAGCCCGCGAGGATTGAACACTGAAGCTTTCTTT; CDR3: CASSPRGLNTEAFF
D: -; size: -; V: TRBV28; J: TRBJ2-1; DNA: TGTGCCAGCAGTTTGGGCTCCAGCAGGAGGGTCAATGAGCAGTTCTTC; CDR3: CASSLGSSRRVNEQFF
D: -; size: -; V: TRBV21-1; J: TRBJ2-3; DNA: TGTGCCAGCAGCAAACGGGAAGGGGGACTAGCGGGCCCAAGCACAGATACGCAGTATTTT; CDR3: CASSKREGGLAGPSTDTQYF
D: -; size: -; V: TRBV4-1; J: TRBJ2-1; DNA: TGCGCCAGCAGCCAAAATTACGGGACTCAGGATGAGCAGTTCTTC; CDR3: CASSQNYGTQDEQFF
D: -; size: -; V: TRBV30; J: TRBJ1-2; DNA: TGTGCCTGGAGTGGTCAGTGGGTGGGCTATGGCTACACCTTC; CDR3: CAWSGQWVGYGYTF
D: -; size: -; V: TRBV6-6; J: TRBJ2-2; DNA: TGTGCCAGCAGCGCCAACACCGGGGAGCTGTTTTTT; CDR3: CASSANTGELFF
D: TRBD1; size: -; V: TRBV29-1; J: TRBJ2-1; DNA: TGCAGCGCCGCCGGGACAGGGGGGAGCTCCTACAATGAGCAGTTCTTC; CDR3: CSAAGTGGSSYNEQFF
D: -; size: few; V: TRBV7-9; J: TRBJ1-1; DNA: TGTGCCAGCAGTCAAAAGGTCAGATTGAACACTGAAGCTTTCTTT; CDR3: CASSQKVRLNTEAFF
D: TRBD1; size: -; V: TRBV28; J: TRBJ1-1; DNA: TGTGCCAGCTCCCGTCCAAGGGGGCATGCTGAAGCTTTCTTT; CDR3: CASSRPRGHAEAFF
D: -; size: -; V: TRBV7-9; J: TRBJ1-1; DNA: TGTGCCAGCAGCTTAATCCCAGAGACCGTTGAAACTTTCTTT; CDR3: CASSLIPETVETFF
D: -; size: -; V: TRBV6-5; J: TRBJ1-3; DNA: TGTGCCAGCAGTCCCCGGGTTGACTCTGGAAACACCATATATTTT; CDR3: CASSPRVDSGNTIYF
D: -; size: -; V: TRBV28; J: TRBJ2-3; DNA: TGTGCCAGCTACCCCCGAGGAGGGAAAGATACGCAGTATTTT; CDR3: CASYPRGGKDTQYF
D: -; size: -; V: TRBV6-6; J: TRBJ2-7; DNA: TGTGCCAGCAGTCCCAATTGGCTCGGGAACGAGCAGTACTTC; CDR3: CASSPNWLGNEQYF
D: -; size: -; V: TRBV2; J: TRBJ2-2; DNA: TGTGCCAGCAGTGAAATCAGTAGGGCCGGGGAGCTGTTTTTT; CDR3: CASSEISRAGELFF
D: -; size: -; V: TRBV7-9; J: TRBJ2-5; DNA: TGTGCCAGCAGCTTAGGGCCAGCACAAGAGACCCAGTACTTC; CDR3: CASSLGPAQETQYF
D: -; size: once; V: TRBV5-1; J: TRBJ2-7; DNA: TGCGCCAGCAGCGCCCGGACTGGGGTCCACTACGAGCAGTACTTC; CDR3: CASSARTGVHYEQYF
D: -; size: -; V: TRBV7-6; J: TRBJ2-3; DNA: TGTGCCAGCAGCTTAGGTGCAGGCCCCACAGATACGCAGTATTTT; CDR3: CASSLGAGPTDTQYF
D: TRBD2; size: -; V: TRBV6-5; J: TRBJ2-7; DNA: TGTGCCAGCAGTTACTCGACTGGGCGGGAGGATGAGCAGTACTTC; CDR3: CASSYSTGREDEQYF
D: -; size: -; V: TRBV28; J: TRBJ1-2; DNA: TGTGCCAGCAGTTTTGCCAAGAACTATGGCTACACCTTC; CDR3: CASSFAKNYGYTF
D: TRBD1; size: -; V: TRBV6-6; J: TRBJ1-1; DNA: TGTGCCAGCAGTTACACCCGCGGGACAGCGAACACTGAAGCTTTCTTT; CDR3: CASSYTRGTANTEAFF
D: -; size: -; V: TRBV27; J: TRBJ2-1; DNA: TGTGCCAGCACCATTAAAAGCGGTTGGAATGAGCAGTTCTTC; CDR3: CASTIKSGWNEQFF
D: -; size: few; V: TRBV9; J: TRBJ2-7; DNA: TGTGCCAGCAGCATTGGGACCGCTACCTACGAGCAGTACTTC; CDR3: CASSIGTATYEQYF
D: -; size: -; V: TRBV29-1; J: TRBJ2-7; DNA: TGCAGCGTTGAAGATGGGGCGGGAACCTCCTACGAGCAGTACTTC; CDR3: CSVEDGAGTSYEQYF
D: TRBD1; size: -; V: TRBV5-1; J: TRBJ1-2; DNA: TGCGCCAGCAGCTTGTTGACAGGGAGATACGGCTACACCTTC; CDR3: CASSLLTGRYGYTF
D: -; size: -; V: TRBV5-1; J: TRBJ2-1; DNA: TGCGCCAGCAGCTTGGAGGGGGGAGCCTACAATGAGCAGTTCTTC; CDR3: CASSLEGGAYNEQFF
D: TRBD2; size: once; V: TRBV10-3; J: TRBJ2-3; DNA: TGTGCCATCAGGGCTAGCGGGAGTGTCACAGATACGCAGTATTTT; CDR3: CAIRASGSVTDTQYF
D: TRBD1; size: -; V: TRBV6-5; J: TRBJ1-1; DNA: TGTGCCAGCAGTTTGGGACAGGGAGGTGTATACACTGAAGCTTTCTTT; CDR3: CASSLGQGGVYTEAFF
D: -; size: -; V: TRBV30; J: TRBJ2-6; DNA: TGTGCCCTAGTAAGGTCTGGGGCCAACGTCCTGACTTTC; CDR3: CALVRSGANVLTF
D: -; size: -; V: TRBV6-1; J: TRBJ1-5; DNA: TGTGCCAGCAGTGAACAGGGGTGGGGCAATCAGCCCCAGCATTTT; CDR3: CASSEQGWGNQPQHF
D: -; size: -; V: TRBV9; J: TRBJ2-1; DNA: TGTGCCAGCAGCGTAGGGTCCTACAATGAGCAGTTCTTC; CDR3: CASSVGSYNEQFF
D: -; size: -; V: TRBV5-1; J: TRBJ2-7; DNA: TGCGCCAGCAGCTTGGGGGGGGATCCCTACGAGCAGTACTTC; CDR3: CASSLGGDPYEQYF
D: -; size: -; V: TRBV6-1; J: TRBJ1-1; DNA: TGTGCCAGCAGTGAACTTGGACACAACCCCATGAACACTGAAGCTTTCTTT; CDR3: CASSELGHNPMNTEAFF
D: -; size: -; V: TRBV11-1; J: TRBJ2-7; DNA: TGTGCCAGCACCCGAACAGGGTTCTCCTACGAGCAGTACTTC; CDR3: CASTRTGFSYEQYF
D: -; size: -; V: TRBV19; J: TRBJ2-2; DNA: TGTGCCAGTAGTTACCGGGGCGGGGAGCTGTTTTTT; CDR3: CASSYRGGELFF
D: -; size: -; V: TRBV6-1; J: TRBJ1-3; DNA: TGTGCCAGCAGTGAAGCGTCTTCGGGGGTCTCTGGAAACACCATATATTTT; CDR3: CASSEASSGVSGNTIYF
D: TRBD1; size: -; V: TRBV7-3; J: TRBJ2-7; DNA: TGTGCCAGCAGCCAGGGACAGGGGAGGGAGCAGTACTTC; CDR3: CASSQGQGREQYF
D: TRBD1; size: -; V: TRBV7-9; J: TRBJ2-3; DNA: TGTGCCAGCAGCTTAGGACAGGGATTGGCAGATACGCAGTATTTT; CDR3: CASSLGQGLADTQYF
D: -; size: few; V: TRBV28; J: TRBJ1-2; DNA: TGTGCCAGCAGTTGGGGACTCTCCGACTATGGCTACACCTTC; CDR3: CASSWGLSDYGYTF
D: -; size: -; V: TRBV20-1; J: TRBJ2-3; DNA: TGCAGTGCTGGGGGATATACGCAGTATTTT; CDR3: CSAGGYTQYF
D: -; size: -; V: TRBV5-1; J: TRBJ2-7; DNA: TGCGCCAGCCGGGACACGGCAGCCTACGAGCAGTACTTC; CDR3: CASRDTAAYEQYF